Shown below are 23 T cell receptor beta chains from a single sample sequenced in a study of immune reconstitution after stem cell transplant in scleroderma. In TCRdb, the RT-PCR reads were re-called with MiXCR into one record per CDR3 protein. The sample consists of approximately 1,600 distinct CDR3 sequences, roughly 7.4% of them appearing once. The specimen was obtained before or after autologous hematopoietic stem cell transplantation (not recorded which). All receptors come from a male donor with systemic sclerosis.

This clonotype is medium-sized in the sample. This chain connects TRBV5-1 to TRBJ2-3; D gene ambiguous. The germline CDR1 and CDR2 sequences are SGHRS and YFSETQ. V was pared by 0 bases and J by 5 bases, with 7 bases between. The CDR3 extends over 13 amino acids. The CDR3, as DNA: TGCGCCAGCAGCTTGGACTGGGAAGATACGCAGTATTTT. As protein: CASSLDWEDTQYF.

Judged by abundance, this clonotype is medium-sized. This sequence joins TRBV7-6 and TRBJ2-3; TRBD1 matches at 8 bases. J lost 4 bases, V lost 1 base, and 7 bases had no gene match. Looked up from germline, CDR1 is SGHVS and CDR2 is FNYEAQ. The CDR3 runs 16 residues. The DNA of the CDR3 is TGTGCCAGCAGCTTAGGGGGGACAGGTACCGCAGATACGCAGTATTTT. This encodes CASSLGGTGTADTQYF.

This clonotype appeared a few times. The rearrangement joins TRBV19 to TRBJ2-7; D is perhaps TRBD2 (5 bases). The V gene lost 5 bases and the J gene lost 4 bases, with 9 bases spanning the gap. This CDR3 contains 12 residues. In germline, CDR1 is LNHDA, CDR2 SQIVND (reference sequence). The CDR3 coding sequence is TGTGCCAGTAGTGCTAGCAGGTACGAGCAGTACTTC. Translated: CASSASRYEQYF.

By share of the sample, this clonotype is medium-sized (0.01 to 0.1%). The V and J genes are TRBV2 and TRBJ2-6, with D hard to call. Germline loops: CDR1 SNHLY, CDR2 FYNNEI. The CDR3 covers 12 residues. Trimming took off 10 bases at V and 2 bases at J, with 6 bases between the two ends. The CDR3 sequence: CATLTGANVLTF. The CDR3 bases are TGTGCCACTTTAACTGGGGCCAACGTCCTGACTTTC.

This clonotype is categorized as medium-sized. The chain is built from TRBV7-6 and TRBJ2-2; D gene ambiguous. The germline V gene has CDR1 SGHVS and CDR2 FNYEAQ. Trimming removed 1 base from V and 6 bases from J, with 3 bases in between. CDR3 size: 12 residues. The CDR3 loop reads CASSLDAGELFF. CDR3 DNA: TGTGCCAGCAGCTTAGATGCCGGGGAGCTGTTTTTT. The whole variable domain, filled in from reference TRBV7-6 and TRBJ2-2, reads GAGVSQSPRYKVTKRGQDVALRCDPISGHVSLYWYRQALGQGPEFLTYFNYEAQQDKSGLPNDRFSAERPEGSISTLTIQRTEQRDSAMYRCASSLDAGELFFGEGSRLTVL.

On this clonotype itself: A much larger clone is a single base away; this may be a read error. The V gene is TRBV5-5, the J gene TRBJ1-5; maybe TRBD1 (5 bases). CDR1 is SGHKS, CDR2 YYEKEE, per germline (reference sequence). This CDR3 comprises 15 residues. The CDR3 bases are TGTACCAGCAGCGTGACAGTTAATAGCAATCAGCCCCAGCATTTT. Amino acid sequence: CTSSVTVNSNQPQHF.

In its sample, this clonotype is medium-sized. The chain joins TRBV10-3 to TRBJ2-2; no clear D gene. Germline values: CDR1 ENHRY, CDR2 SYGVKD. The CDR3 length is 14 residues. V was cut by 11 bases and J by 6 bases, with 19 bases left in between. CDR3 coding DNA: TGTGCCCATGCCGCAGACCTCCAATCCGGGGAGCTGTTTTTT. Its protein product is CAHAADLQSGELFF.

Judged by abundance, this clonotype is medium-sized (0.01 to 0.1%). CDR3 sequence reads: CASSPDRLNEKLFF. Written as DNA, the CDR3 is TGTGCCAGCAGCCCGGACAGGCTTAATGAAAAACTGTTTTTT. The chain carries TRBV3-1 and TRBJ1-4; 7 positions match TRBD1. This CDR3 is 14 amino acids long. The V and J ends lost 4 bases and 4 bases, in that order; junction bases with no gene match: 3. Germline CDR1 and CDR2: LGHDT and YNNKEL (reference sequence).

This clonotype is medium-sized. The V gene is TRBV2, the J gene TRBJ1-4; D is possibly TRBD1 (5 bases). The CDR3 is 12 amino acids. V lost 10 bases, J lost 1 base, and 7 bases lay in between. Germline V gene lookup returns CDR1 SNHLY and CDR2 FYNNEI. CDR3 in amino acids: CATRVTNEKLFF. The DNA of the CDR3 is TGTGCCACCAGGGTAACTAATGAAAAACTGTTTTTT.

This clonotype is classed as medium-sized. The CDR3 protein is CSAYGLAAQGLSEQYF. The CDR3 nucleotides read TGCAGTGCATACGGACTAGCGGCCCAGGGCCTCTCCGAGCAGTACTTC. The chain has TRBV20-1 and TRBJ2-7, with 10 bases lining up with TRBD2. V shed 6 bases and J 6 bases; nucleotides not matched to a gene: 17. The CDR3 is 16 residues long. CDR1 DFQATT and CDR2 SNEGSKA come from the germline V gene (reference sequence).

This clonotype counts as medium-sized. CDR3 sequence: CAISGNGEADTQYF. In nucleotides, the CDR3 is TGTGCCATCAGTGGGAACGGGGAGGCAGATACGCAGTATTTT. The chain has TRBV10-3 and TRBJ2-3; D might be TRBD2 (6 bases). The V and J ends lost 4 bases and 4 bases respectively, with 12 bases between them. The germline CDR1 and CDR2 sequences are ENHRY and SYGVKD. The CDR3 has 14 residues.

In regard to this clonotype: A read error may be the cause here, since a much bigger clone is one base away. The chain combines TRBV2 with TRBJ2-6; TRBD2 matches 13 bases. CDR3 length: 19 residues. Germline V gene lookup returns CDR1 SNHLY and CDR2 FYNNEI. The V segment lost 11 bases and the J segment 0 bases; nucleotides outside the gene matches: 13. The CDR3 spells CAALSGLAGHRSGANVLTF. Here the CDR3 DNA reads TGTGCCGCCCTCTCGGGACTAGCGGGACACCGCTCTGGGGCCAACGTCCTGACTTTC.

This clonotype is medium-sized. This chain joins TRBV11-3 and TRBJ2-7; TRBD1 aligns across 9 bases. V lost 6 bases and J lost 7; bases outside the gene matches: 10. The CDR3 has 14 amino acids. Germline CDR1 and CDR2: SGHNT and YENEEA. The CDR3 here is CASSSRDRALEQYF. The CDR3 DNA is TGTGCCAGCAGTAGCCGGGACAGGGCTCTAGAGCAGTACTTC.

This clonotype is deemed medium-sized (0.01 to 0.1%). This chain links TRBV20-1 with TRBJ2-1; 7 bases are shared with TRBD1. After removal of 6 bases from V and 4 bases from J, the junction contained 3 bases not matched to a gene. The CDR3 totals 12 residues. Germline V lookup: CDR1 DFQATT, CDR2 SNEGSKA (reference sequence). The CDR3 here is CSAEQGYNEQFF. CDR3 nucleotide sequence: TGCAGTGCCGAACAGGGGTACAATGAGCAGTTCTTC.

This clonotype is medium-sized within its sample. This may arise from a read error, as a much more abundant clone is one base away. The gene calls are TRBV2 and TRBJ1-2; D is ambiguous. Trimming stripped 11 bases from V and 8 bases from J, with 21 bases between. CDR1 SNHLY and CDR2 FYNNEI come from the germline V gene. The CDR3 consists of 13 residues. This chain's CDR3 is CAPYEGPLQGYTF. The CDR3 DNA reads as TGTGCCCCCTACGAGGGTCCTCTCCAGGGCTACACCTTC. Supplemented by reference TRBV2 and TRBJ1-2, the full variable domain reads EPEVTQTPSHQVTQMGQEVILRCVPISNHLYFYWYRQILGQKVEFLVSFYNNEISEKSEIFDDQFSVERPDGSNFTLKIRSTKLEDSAMYFCAPYEGPLQGYTFGSGTRLTVV.

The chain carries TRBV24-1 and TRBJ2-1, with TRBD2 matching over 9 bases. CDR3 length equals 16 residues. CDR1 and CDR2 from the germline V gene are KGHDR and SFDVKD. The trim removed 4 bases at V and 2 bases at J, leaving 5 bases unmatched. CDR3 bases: TGTGCCACCAGTGAACATAGCGGGGGTACCTACAATGAGCAGTTCTTC. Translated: CATSEHSGGTYNEQFF.

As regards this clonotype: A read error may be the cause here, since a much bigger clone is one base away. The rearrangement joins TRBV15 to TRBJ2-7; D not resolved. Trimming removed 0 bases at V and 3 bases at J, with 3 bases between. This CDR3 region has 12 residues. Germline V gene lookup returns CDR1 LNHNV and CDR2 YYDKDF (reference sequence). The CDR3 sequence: CATSRDDYEQYF. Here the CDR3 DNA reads TGTGCCACCAGCAGAGATGACTACGAGCAGTACTTC.

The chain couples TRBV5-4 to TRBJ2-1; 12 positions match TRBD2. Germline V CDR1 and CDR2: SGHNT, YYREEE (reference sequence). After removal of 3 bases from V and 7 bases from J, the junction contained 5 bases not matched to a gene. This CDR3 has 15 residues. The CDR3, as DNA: TGTGCCAGCAGCTCTCCTAGCGGGGGGGCGAATGAGCAGTTCTTC. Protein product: CASSSPSGGANEQFF.

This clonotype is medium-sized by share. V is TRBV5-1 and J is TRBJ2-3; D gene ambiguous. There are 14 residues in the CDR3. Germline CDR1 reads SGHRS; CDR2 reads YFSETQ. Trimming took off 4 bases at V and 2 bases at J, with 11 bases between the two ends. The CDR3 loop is CASSGPQVTDTQYF. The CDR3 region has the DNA TGCGCCAGCAGCGGGCCCCAGGTCACAGATACGCAGTATTTT. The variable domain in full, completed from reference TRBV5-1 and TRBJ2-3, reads KAGVTQTPRYLIKTRGQQVTLSCSPISGHRSVSWYQQTPGQGLQFLFEYFSETQRNKGNFPGRFSGRQFSNSRSEMNVSTLELGDSALYLCASSGPQVTDTQYFGPGTRLTVL.

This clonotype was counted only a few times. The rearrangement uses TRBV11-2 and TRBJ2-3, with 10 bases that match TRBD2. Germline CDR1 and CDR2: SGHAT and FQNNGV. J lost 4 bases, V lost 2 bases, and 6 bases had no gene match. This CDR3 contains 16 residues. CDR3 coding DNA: TGTGCCAGCAGCTTAATTAGCGGGGGGTATGCAGATACGCAGTATTTT. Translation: CASSLISGGYADTQYF. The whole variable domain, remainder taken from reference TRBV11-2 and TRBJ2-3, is EAGVAQSPRYKIIEKRQSVAFWCNPISGHATLYWYQQILGQGPKLLIQFQNNGVVDDSQLPKDRFSAERLKGVDSTLKIQPAKLEDSAVYLCASSLISGGYADTQYFGPGTRLTVL.

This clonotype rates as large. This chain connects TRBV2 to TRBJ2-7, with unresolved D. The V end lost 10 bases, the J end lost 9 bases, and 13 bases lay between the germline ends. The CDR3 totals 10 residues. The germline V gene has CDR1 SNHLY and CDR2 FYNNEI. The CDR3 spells CATSTPRQYF. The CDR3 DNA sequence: TGTGCCACCTCGACACCGCGGCAGTACTTC.

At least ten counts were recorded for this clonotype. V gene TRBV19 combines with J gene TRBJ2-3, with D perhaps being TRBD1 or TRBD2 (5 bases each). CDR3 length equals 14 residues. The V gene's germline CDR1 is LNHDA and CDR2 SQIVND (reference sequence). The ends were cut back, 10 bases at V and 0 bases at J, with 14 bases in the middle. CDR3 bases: TGTGCCACTTCAGAGGGACCGAGCACAGATACGCAGTATTTT. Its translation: CATSEGPSTDTQYF.

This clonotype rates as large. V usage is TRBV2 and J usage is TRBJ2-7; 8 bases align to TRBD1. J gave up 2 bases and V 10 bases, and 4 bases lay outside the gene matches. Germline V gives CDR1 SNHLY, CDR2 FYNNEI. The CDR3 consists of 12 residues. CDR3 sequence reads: CATRTGTYEQYF. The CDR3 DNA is TGTGCCACCCGGACAGGGACCTACGAGCAGTACTTC.